This T cell receptor (beta chain) was observed in a study of Tregs in tolerant kidney transplant recipients (dated by TCRdb to the late 2010s). As for the study more broadly: Related donors were used in the transplants with nonmyeloablative bone marrow transplantation, and mixed chimerism was transient in the human trials. The study used TCRbeta sequencing to identify donor-specific regulatory T cells before combined kidney and bone marrow transplantation, then tracked those cells after transplant. The study at large found these results: For some patients, the PCR primers changed as time went on, which meant samples from those patients could not be compared with one another at the nucleotide level. Biological reproducibility was not examined directly, but technical replication error appeared to be minimal. The most biologically relevant and donor-specific TCRbeta repertoire appeared to be identified by expanding Tregs with activated donor B cells. Because the study included only a small number of patients, the results must be confirmed in larger populations and under other immunosuppression protocols. Donor-specific Treg expansion was found to exceed global Treg expansion in tolerant patients, suggesting antigen-driven rather than nonspecific expansion.

The CDR3 spans 13 residues, from the cysteine through the phenylalanine. CDR3 DNA only is kept here, 39 bases in frame from base 1. Unmatched junction bases come to 4, with V trimmed by 5 bases and J by 4 bases. Via the germline V gene (reference sequence), CDR1 is MNHEY and CDR2 SMNVEV. Genomic DNA was extracted from sorted cells with the QIAGEN DNeasy Blood and Tissue Kit for TCRbeta CDR3 sequencing. Through immunoSEQ, high-throughput TCRbeta CDR3 sequencing was done commercially, including PCR amplification with internal controls and bias correction. The authors' pipeline ran thus. Unique productive TCRbeta sequences were defined by CDR3 nucleotide sequence where primers matched, and otherwise by CDR3 amino acid sequence together with Vbeta and Jbeta genes. To correct sorting error, sequences shared between sorted populations at a frequency ratio of 2:1 or less were removed; the rest were assigned to the higher population. Donor-reactive sequences were defined as at least 5-fold expanded in CFSE-low cells versus unstimulated cells, with frequency of at least 0.01% in CFSE-low cells. Jensen-Shannon divergence calculated on the top 100 TCRbeta sequences ranked by frequency was used to measure repertoire divergence. For samples with multiple sequencing runs, sorting error was corrected separately for each run before the runs were pooled. In its TCRdb copy, this immuneACCESS table keeps in-frame sequences only and misses some clones. Where compared with another copy, unresolved V genes explain less than half of these, and the others have no known cause. V, J and clone size reflect that table, while D and trimming were determined from the DNA. In this sample the table shows about 77,000 clones, roughly 98% of which occur a single time. The top ten constitute around 0.58% of the sample.

Regarding this clone: Its target antigen remains unknown. The record has no base qualities; no much larger clone is one base away.

Read against the paper, the sample's time point label means: blood sample drawn before combined kidney and bone marrow transplant. Thawed PBMCs were FACS-sorted into unstimulated Tregs (CD4+CD25+CD127-), CD4+ non-Tregs (CD4+CD25-), CD4 cells and CD8 cells. A few combined kidney and bone marrow transplant recipients from the ITN036ST trial were included as patients, and samples were available only from these trial subjects. Healthy control blood was processed by Ficoll density gradient to PBMCs and cryopreserved; patient PBMCs were collected before and after transplant. Sequencing used CD4+ T cells from blood, obtained before the transplant. In this chain, TRBV27 is recombined with TRBJ2-5, with TRBD1 identical over 7 junction bases. The source of this sequence is a human donor who received a combined kidney and bone marrow transplant. For the CDR3, the sequence is CASSPAGGETQYF. At the DNA level, the sequence is TGTGCCAGCAGTCCGGCAGGGGGAGAGACCCAGTACTTC.